The 11 T cell receptor beta chains given below trace back to one sample, sequenced in a study of T cell repertoires in cytomegalovirus infection. No antigen has been assigned to these receptors. TCRdb analysed the reads with MiXCR anew, one entry per CDR3 protein. The data show some 38,000 distinct CDR3 sequences, with over 50% seen just once and about 93% held by the top ten. The starting material was CD8+ T cells from cultured PBMCs, obtained from culture after CMV antigen stimulation. These receptors originate from a human donor in good health (CMV status not recorded). Some clones in this sample may be carry-over from other donors' samples.

There are a few counts of this clonotype. The V call is TRBV2, the J call TRBJ2-5; 9 bases line up with TRBD1. V lost 6 bases, J lost 4 bases, and 6 bases stayed unmatched. Germline CDR1 is SNHLY and CDR2 is FYNNEI. The CDR3 extends over 14 amino acids. The CDR3 reads CASSATGGAETQYF. CDR3 bases: TGTGCCAGCAGCGCTACAGGGGGCGCAGAGACCCAGTACTTC.

This chain uses TRBV7-2 with TRBJ1-1; D is possibly TRBD1 (6 bases). The CDR3 loop spans 18 amino acids. CDR1 SGHTA and CDR2 FQGNSA come from the germline V gene. Trimming took 1 base from V and 2 from J, leaving 20 bases between them. The DNA for the CDR3 is TGTGCCAGCAGCTTAGTATTGTGGCAGGCGGGGGGCAACACTGAAGCTTTCTTT. It is translated as CASSLVLWQAGGNTEAFF.

This clonotype came up a few times. The chain carries TRBV7-4 and TRBJ2-1, with D uncertain. The CDR3 has 16 residues. V was clipped by 5 bases and J by 8 bases, with 22 bases between them. Germline V CDR1 and CDR2: SGHVT, SQSDAQ. CDR3 protein: CASSPHPARPRHEQFF. DNA of the CDR3: TGTGCCAGCAGCCCCCATCCAGCCCGTCCAAGGCATGAGCAGTTCTTC.

V usage is TRBV7-6 and J usage is TRBJ2-2; 9 bases fit TRBD2. The junction had 13 bases not matched to a gene; V was cut back by 5 bases and J by 0 bases. Per the germline V gene, CDR1 is SGHVS and CDR2 is FNYEAQ. The CDR3 length is 19 residues. CDR3 residues: CASSPPRGLAGPNTGELFF. CDR3 nucleotides: TGTGCCAGCAGCCCACCTCGCGGCCTAGCGGGGCCGAACACCGGGGAGCTGTTTTTT.

This sequence joins TRBV28 and TRBJ2-2; 8 nucleotides match TRBD2. CDR1 MDHEN and CDR2 SYDVKM come from the germline V gene. Germline trimming cut 7 bases from V and 7 bases from J; bases unmatched to any gene: 8. CDR3 length equals 14 residues. CDR3 region: CASTFAGGDGELFF. CDR3 in DNA: TGTGCCAGCACCTTCGCCGGGGGGGACGGGGAGCTGTTTTTT.

The chain is built from TRBV7-2 and TRBJ2-3; D might be TRBD2 (5 bases). The CDR3 totals 15 residues. V lost 4 bases, J lost 2 bases, and 13 bases lay in between. Germline V gives CDR1 SGHTA, CDR2 FQGNSA. Here the CDR3 DNA reads TGTGCCAGCAGCTCCTGGGAGATGTCCACAGATACGCAGTATTTT. Its protein is CASSSWEMSTDTQYF.

The chain combines TRBV12-3 or TRBV12-4 with TRBJ2-7; unclear D gene. Deletions cut 8 bases from V and 5 bases from J, with 16 bases between. CDR3 size: 13 residues. CDR3 in amino acids: CASPGGFRHEQYF. For the CDR3, the DNA is TGTGCCAGCCCCGGCGGCTTTAGACACGAGCAGTACTTC.

V usage is TRBV12-5 and J usage is TRBJ2-1, with 10 bases fitting TRBD2. This CDR3 spans 17 amino acids. V shed 7 bases and J 0 bases; nucleotides not matched to a gene: 9. CDR1 LGHNT and CDR2 FRNRAP come from the germline V gene. DNA of the CDR3: TGTGCTAGTGCCTCTAGCGGGAGAGACCACTCCTACAATGAGCAGTTCTTC. Its protein product is CASASSGRDHSYNEQFF.

The genes are TRBV7-6 and TRBJ2-7; 7 bases agree with TRBD1. Germline assignment: CDR1 SGHVS and CDR2 FNYEAQ. With V trimmed by 4 bases and J by 2 bases, 5 bases remained unmatched. CDR3 size: 14 residues. The CDR3 spells CASSSDRTTYEQYF. CDR3 nucleotide sequence: TGTGCCAGCAGCTCGGACAGGACGACCTACGAGCAGTACTTC.

This clonotype was observed a few times. The chain employs TRBV6-6 and TRBJ1-6, with 12 bases matching TRBD1. In germline, CDR1 is MNHNY, CDR2 SVGAGI (reference sequence). The CDR3 is 16 amino acids. V was clipped by 6 bases and J by 14 bases; unmatched bases: 14. The CDR3 loop reads CASSHPRDRGRRALHF. CDR3 coding DNA: TGTGCCAGCAGCCATCCCAGGGACAGGGGGCGACGTGCCCTCCACTTT.

The chain has TRBV19 and TRBJ1-2; D unclear. Germline lookup yields CDR1 LNHDA and CDR2 SQIVND (reference sequence). This CDR3 region has 12 residues. The V end was cut by 7 bases, the J end by 3 bases, with 9 bases between. Written as DNA, the CDR3 is TGTGCCAGTATTGGACTGGACTATGGCTACACCTTC. Its protein product is CASIGLDYGYTF.